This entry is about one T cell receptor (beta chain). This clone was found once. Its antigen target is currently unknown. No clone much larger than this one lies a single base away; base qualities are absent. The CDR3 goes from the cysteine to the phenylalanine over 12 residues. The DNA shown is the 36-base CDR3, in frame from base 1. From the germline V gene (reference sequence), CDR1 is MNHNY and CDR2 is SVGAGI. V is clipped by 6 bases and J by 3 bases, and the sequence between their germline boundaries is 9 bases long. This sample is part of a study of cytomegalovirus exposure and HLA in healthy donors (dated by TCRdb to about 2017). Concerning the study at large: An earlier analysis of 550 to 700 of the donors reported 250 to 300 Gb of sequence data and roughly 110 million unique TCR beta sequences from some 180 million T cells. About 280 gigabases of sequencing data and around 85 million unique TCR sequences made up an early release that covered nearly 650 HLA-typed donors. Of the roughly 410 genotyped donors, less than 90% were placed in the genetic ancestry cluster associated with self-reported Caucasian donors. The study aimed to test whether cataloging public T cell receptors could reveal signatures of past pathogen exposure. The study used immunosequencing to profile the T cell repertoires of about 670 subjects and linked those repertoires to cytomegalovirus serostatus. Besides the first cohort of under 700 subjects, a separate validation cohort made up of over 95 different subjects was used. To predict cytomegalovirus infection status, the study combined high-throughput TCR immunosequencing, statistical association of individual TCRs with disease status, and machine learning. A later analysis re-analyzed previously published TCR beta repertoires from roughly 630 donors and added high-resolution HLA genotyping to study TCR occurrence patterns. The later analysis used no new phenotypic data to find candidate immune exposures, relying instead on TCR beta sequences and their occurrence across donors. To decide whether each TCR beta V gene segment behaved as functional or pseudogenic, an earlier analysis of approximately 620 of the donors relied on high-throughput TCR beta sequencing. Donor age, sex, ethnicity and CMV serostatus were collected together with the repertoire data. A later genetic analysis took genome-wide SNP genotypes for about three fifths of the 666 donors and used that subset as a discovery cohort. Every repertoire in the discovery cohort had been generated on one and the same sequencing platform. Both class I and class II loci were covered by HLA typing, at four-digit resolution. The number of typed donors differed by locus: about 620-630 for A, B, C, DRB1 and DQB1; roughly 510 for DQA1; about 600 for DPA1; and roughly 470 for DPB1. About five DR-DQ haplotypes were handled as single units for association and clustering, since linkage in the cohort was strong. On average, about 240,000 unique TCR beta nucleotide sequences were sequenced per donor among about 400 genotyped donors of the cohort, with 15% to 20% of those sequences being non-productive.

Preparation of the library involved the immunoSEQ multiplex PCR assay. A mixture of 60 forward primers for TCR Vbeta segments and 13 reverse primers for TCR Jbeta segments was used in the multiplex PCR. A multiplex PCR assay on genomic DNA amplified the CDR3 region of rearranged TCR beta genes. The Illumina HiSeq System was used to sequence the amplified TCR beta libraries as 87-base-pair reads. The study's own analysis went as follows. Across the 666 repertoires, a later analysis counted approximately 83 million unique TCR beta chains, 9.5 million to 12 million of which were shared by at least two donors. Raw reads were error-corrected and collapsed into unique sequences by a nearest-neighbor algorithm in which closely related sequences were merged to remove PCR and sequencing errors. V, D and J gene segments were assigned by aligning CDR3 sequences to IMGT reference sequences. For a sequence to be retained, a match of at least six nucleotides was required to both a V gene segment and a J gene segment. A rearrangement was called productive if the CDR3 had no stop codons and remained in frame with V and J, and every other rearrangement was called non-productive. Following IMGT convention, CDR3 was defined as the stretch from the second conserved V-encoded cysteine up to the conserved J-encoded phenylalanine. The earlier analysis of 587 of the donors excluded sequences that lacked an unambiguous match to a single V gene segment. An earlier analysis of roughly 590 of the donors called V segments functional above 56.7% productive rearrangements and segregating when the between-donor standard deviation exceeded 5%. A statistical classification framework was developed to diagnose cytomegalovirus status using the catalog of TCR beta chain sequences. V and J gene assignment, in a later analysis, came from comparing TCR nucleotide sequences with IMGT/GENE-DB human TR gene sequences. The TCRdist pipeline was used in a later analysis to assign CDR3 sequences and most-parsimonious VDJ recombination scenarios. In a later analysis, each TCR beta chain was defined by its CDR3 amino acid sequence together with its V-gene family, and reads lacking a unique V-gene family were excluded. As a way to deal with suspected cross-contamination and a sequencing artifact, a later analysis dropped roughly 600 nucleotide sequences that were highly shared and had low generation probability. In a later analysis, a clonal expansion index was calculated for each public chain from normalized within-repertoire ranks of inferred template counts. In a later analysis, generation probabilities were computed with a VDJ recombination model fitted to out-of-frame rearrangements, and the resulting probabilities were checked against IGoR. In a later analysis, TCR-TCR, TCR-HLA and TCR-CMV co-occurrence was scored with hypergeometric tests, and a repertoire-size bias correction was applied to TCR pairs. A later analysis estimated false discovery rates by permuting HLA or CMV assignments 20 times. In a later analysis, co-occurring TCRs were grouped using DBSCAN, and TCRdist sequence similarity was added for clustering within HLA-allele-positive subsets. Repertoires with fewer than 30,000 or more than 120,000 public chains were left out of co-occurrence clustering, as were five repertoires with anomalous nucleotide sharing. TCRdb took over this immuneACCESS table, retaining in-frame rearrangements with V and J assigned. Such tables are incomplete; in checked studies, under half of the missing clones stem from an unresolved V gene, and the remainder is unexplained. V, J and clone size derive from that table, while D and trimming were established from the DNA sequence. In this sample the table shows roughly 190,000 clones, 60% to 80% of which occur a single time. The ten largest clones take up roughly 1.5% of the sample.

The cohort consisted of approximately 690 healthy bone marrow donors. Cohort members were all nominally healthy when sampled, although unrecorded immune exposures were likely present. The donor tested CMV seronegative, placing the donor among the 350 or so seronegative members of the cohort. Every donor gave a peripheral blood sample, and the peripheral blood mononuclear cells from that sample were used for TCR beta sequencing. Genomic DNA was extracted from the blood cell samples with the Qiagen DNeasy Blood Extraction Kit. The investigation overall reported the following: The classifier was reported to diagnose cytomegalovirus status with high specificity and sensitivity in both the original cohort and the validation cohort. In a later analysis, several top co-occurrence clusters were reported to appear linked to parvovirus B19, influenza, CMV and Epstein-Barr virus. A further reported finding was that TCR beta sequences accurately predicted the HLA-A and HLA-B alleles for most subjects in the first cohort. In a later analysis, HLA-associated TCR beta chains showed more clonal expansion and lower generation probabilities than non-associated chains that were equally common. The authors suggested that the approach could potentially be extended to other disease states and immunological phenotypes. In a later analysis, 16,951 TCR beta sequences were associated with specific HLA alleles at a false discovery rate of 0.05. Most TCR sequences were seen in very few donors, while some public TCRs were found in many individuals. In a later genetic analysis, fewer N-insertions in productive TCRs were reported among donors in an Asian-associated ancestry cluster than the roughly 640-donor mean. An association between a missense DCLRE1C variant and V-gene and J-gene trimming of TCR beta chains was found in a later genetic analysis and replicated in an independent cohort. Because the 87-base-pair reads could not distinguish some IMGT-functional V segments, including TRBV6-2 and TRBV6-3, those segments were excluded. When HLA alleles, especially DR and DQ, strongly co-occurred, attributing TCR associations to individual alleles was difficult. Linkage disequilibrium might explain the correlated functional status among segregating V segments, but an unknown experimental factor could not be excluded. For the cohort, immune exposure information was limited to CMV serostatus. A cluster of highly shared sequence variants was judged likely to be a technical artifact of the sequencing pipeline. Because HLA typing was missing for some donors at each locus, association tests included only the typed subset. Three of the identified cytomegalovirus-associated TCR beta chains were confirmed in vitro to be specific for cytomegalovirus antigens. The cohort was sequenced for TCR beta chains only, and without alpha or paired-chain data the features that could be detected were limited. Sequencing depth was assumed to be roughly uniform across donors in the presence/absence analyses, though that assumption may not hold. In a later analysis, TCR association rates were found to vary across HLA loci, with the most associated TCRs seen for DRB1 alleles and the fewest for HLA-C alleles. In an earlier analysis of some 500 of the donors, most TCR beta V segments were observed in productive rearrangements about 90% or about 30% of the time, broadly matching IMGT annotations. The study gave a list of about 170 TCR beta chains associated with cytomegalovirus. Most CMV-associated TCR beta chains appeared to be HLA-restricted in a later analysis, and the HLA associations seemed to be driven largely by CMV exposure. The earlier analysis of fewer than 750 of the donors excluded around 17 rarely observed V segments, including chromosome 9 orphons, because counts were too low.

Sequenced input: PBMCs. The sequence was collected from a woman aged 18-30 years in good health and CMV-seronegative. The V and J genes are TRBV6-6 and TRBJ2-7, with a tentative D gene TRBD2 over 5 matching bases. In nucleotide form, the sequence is TGTGCCAGCAGCAAACGGGGCTACGAGCAGTACTTC. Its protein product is CASSKRGYEQYF.